The rows below give T cell receptor beta chains drawn from one sample of a study of T-cell memory formation after mild COVID-19. TCRdb ran MiXCR on the 5' RACE reads and lists one entry per CDR3 protein. The data contain approximately 490,000 distinct CDR3 sequences, about a fifth of them seen just once; the ten biggest clones take up roughly an eighth. The specimen sequenced was PBMCs or a T cell subset sorted from them (not recorded which). Receptor source: an adult woman who had mild COVID-19 (a few samples of this study predate the infection). Cell type and time point are not known. The CDR3 runs from the conserved cysteine through the conserved F or W. The order of the fields is V gene, clone size, D gene, J gene, CDR3 protein, CDR3 DNA. A D gene is named only where the DNA matches it firmly. The listing skips clone size in some rows; elsewhere it reads once, few, many or a size class.

TRBV19,few,.,TRBJ2-2,CASKVREAGELFF,TGTGCCAGTAAGGTTAGGGAGGCCGGGGAGCTGTTTTTT
TRBV7-9,few,.,TRBJ2-4,CASSLEGRERIQYF,TGTGCCAGCAGCTTAGAGGGCAGGGAGAGGATTCAGTACTTC
TRBV11-3,.,.,TRBJ2-7,CASRAGTSYEQYF,TGTGCCAGCAGGGCGGGGACCTCCTACGAGCAGTACTTC
TRBV12-3/TRBV12-4,.,.,TRBJ2-2,CASSLYRTTGELFF,TGTGCCAGCAGTTTATATCGGACCACCGGGGAGCTGTTTTTT
TRBV12-3/TRBV12-4,many,.,TRBJ2-3,CASSRSSTDTQYF,TGTGCCAGCAGTCGATCTTCCACAGATACGCAGTATTTT
TRBV9,many,.,TRBJ2-7,CASRWGEQYF,TGTGCCAGCAGGTGGGGTGAGCAGTACTTC
TRBV7-6,few,.,TRBJ1-1,CASSSTGPHTEAFF,TGTGCCAGCAGCTCCACCGGGCCTCACACTGAAGCTTTCTTT
TRBV12-3/TRBV12-4,.,TRBD1,TRBJ2-6,CASNTGAGANVLTF,TGTGCCAGCAATACAGGGGCCGGGGCCAACGTCCTGACTTTC
TRBV20-1,few,TRBD2,TRBJ2-1,CSASQTSGRYNEQFF,TGCAGTGCTAGCCAGACTAGCGGGCGGTACAATGAGCAGTTCTTC
TRBV5-6,.,TRBD1,TRBJ2-1,CASSPRTGGPYNEQFF,TGTGCCAGCAGCCCACGGACAGGGGGTCCCTACAATGAGCAGTTCTTC
TRBV19,.,TRBD2,TRBJ2-5,CASSPSGRVVETQYF,TGTGCCAGTTCGCCTAGCGGGAGAGTGGTGGAGACCCAGTACTTC
TRBV20-1,.,.,TRBJ2-3,CSAIGGRGSTDTQYF,TGCAGTGCTATCGGGGGTCGGGGTTCCACAGATACGCAGTATTTT
TRBV5-1,.,.,TRBJ1-6,CASSASPGRTGPLHF,TGCGCCAGCAGCGCGTCCCCGGGACGCACGGGACCCCTCCACTTT
TRBV6-5,.,TRBD1,TRBJ1-2,CASTPLGQGYGYTF,TGTGCCAGCACCCCCCTTGGACAGGGCTATGGCTACACCTTC
TRBV5-1,.,TRBD1,TRBJ2-3,CASSRTGSSDTQYF,TGCGCCAGCAGCCGGACAGGGTCATCAGATACGCAGTATTTT
TRBV24-1,.,.,TRBJ2-7,CATFQGASSYEQYF,TGTGCCACCTTCCAGGGCGCCAGCTCCTACGAGCAGTACTTC
TRBV5-1,.,.,TRBJ2-3,CASSPATLNLVDTQYF,TGCGCCAGCAGCCCCGCCACGCTTAACCTGGTAGATACGCAGTATTTT
TRBV20-1,.,.,TRBJ2-7,CSASHRTVAYEQYF,TGCAGTGCTAGTCACCGGACAGTGGCCTACGAGCAGTACTTC
TRBV5-1,few,.,TRBJ2-5,CATRTPGRETQYF,TGCGCCACCAGGACCCCGGGACGGGAGACCCAGTACTTC
TRBV3-1,.,.,TRBJ1-1,CASSPRVGTEAFF,TGTGCCAGCAGCCCGAGGGTGGGCACTGAAGCTTTCTTT
TRBV14,few,TRBD2,TRBJ2-7,CASSPSPAGQTRSGLASSSYEQYF,TGTGCCAGCAGCCCGTCCCCCGCGGGACAGACAAGATCCGGACTAGCGTCGAGCTCCTACGAGCAGTACTTC
TRBV12-3/TRBV12-4,few,.,TRBJ1-1,CASSWDGHEAFF,TGTGCCAGCAGTTGGGACGGACACGAAGCTTTCTTT
TRBV12-3/TRBV12-4,few,TRBD1,TRBJ2-6,CASSSQGVGSGANVLTF,TGTGCCAGCAGTTCACAGGGGGTAGGCTCTGGGGCCAACGTCCTGACTTTC